The entry below describes one TCR beta chain. The sample belongs to a study of blood T cell repertoires in COVID-19. The overall study: PBMCs, B-cell-depleted T cells, or T cells provided the cDNA or gDNA that made up the material.

The repertoire was sequenced with immunoSEQ multiplex PCR; TCRdb's copy has only in-frame clones and lacks some. The sample has 150,000 to 200,000 clones; nearly 80% are singletons. Residents of 24 US areas, aged roughly 18 to 95 years, made up the participants. In assigning cohorts, the study relied on participant-reported clinical history. CDR1 and CDR2 (germline): LGHDT, YNNKEL (reference sequence). The CDR3 spans 15 residues. Trimming left V 2 bases short and J 0 bases short, with 8 bases between. This rearrangement joins TRBV3-1 (or the pseudogene TRBV3-2) to TRBJ1-3; TRBD1 might be the D (5 bases). The source is a man in his fifties or sixties who had been exposed to COVID-19. The sequencing sample was made of PBMCs or T cells enriched from blood (not recorded which). CDR3 sequence: CASSQTGFSGNTIYF. CDR3 bases: TGTGCCAGCAGCCAAACAGGATTCTCTGGAAACACCATATATTTT.